This T cell receptor beta chain was obtained from a study of cytomegalovirus exposure and HLA in healthy donors. General study results and limits: The study listed 150 to 200 cytomegalovirus-associated TCR beta chains.

The PCR ran on 60 Vbeta and 13 Jbeta primers. Measured with immunoSEQ multiplex PCR; TCRdb has only the in-frame clones, and not every one. The table records roughly 190,000 clones, 75% to 90% of them present only once. In the case of this clone: Its antigen is unknown.

CDR3 length: 15 amino acids. Germline loops: CDR1 ENHRY, CDR2 SYGVKD. The J segment lost 5 bases and the V segment lost 6 bases, leaving 10 bases of the junction unmatched. The TCR was taken from a woman younger than 35 in good health and CMV-seronegative. Sequencing input: PBMCs. The V gene is TRBV10-3, the J gene TRBJ1-1; 9 nucleotides line up with TRBD1. The CDR3 here is CAIRRTGEVWTEAFF. The CDR3 bases are TGTGCCATCAGAAGGACAGGGGAGGTTTGGACTGAAGCTTTCTTT.